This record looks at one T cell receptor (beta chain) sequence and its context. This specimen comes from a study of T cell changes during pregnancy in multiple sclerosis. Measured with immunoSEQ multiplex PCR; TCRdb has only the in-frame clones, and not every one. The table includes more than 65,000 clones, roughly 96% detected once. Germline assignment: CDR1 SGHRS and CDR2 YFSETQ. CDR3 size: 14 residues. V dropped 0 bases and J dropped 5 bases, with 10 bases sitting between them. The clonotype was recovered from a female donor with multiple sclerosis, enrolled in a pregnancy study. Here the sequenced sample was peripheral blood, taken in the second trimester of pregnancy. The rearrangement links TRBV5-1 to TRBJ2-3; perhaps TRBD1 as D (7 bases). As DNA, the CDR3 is TGCGCCAGCAGCTTGGGACAGGGAGGAGATACGCAGTATTTT. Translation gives CASSLGQGGDTQYF.